This entry concerns a single T cell receptor beta chain. The antigen is undetermined. This entry belongs to a study of T cell responses to AZD1222 COVID-19 vaccine. TCRdb's copy holds only in-frame clones and misses some; the assay was immunoSEQ multiplex PCR. Of about 95,000 clones listed, less than 90% were seen once; the top ten hold roughly 3.7%. Study-level findings and limits: Seropositive at baseline were only a handful of AZD1222 recipients. Nearly half of spike-specific TCRs reportedly target unmutated variant regions. The donors showed a predominance of white British ancestry and of females, with possible underestimation of clonal diversity.

The germline V gene has CDR1 SGHRS and CDR2 YFSETQ. This CDR3 contains 15 residues. The V and J ends lost 0 bases and 3 bases respectively, with 11 bases between them. The clonotype comes from an adult in good health. Source: peripheral blood, taken on day 0 of AZD1222 vaccination. V usage is TRBV5-1 and J usage is TRBJ2-3; a possible D gene is TRBD2 (5 bases). This chain's CDR3 is CASSLGFGITDTQYF. The CDR3 DNA follows: TGCGCCAGCAGCTTGGGGTTCGGGATTACAGATACGCAGTATTTT.